A single sample is the source of the 5 T cell receptor beta chains below, sequenced in a study of cytotoxic CD8 clonotypes in ibrutinib-treated CLL. The method was immunoSEQ multiplex PCR; TCRdb's version includes in-frame clones alone and lacks a portion of them. The table shows 150,000 or so clones, with over 65% occurring only once. This specimen was PBMCs, taken after 12 months of ibrutinib treatment. The receptor source for this set is a human donor with chronic lymphocytic leukemia.

The chain links TRBV7-2 to TRBJ2-3; D assignment may be TRBD1 or TRBD2 (5 bases each). CDR3 length: 17 residues. Germline CDR1 is SGHTA and CDR2 is FQGNSA. The V and J ends lost 5 bases and 4 bases respectively, with 22 bases between them. The CDR3 reads CASSPGLRGFFPDTQYF. CDR3 nucleotide sequence: TGTGCCAGCAGCCCAGGGCTTCGGGGATTTTTCCCAGATACGCAGTATTTT.

The chain employs TRBV18 and TRBJ1-1, with a possible D match to TRBD1 (6 bases). Germline CDR1 is KGHSH and CDR2 is LQKENI. The CDR3 runs to 14 residues. V gave up 1 base and J gave up 7 bases, with 13 bases separating them. The CDR3 here is CASSPLANRVEAFF. CDR3 coding DNA: TGTGCCAGCTCACCACTTGCCAACAGGGTTGAAGCTTTCTTT.

The V and J genes are TRBV7-2 and TRBJ2-3; D remains ambiguous. The V gene lost 5 bases and the J gene lost 8 bases, with 11 bases spanning the gap. CDR3 size: 12 residues. Germline assignment: CDR1 SGHTA and CDR2 FQGNSA. The CDR3 coding sequence is TGTGCCAGCAGCCTAGTCCAGAGTACGCAGTATTTT. Its translation: CASSLVQSTQYF. The variable domain in full, with the rest retrieved from reference TRBV7-2 and TRBJ2-3, is GAGVSQSPSNKVTEKGKDVELRCDPISGHTALYWYRQSLGQGLEFLIYFQGNSAPDKSGLPSDRFSAERTGGSVSTLTIQRTQQEDSAVYLCASSLVQSTQYFGPGTRLTVL.

This sequence joins TRBV4-3 and TRBJ2-1; 9 bases map to TRBD2. With 0 bases clipped from V and 7 bases from J, the junction kept 10 bases outside the gene matches. Per germline, CDR1 LGHNA and CDR2 YSLEER. This CDR3 spans 17 amino acids. The DNA for the CDR3 is TGCGCCAGCAGCCAAGATTACCAGCGGGGGGCGGGGAATGAGCAGTTCTTC. This sequence encodes CASSQDYQRGAGNEQFF.

The chain recombines TRBV5-1 with TRBJ2-7, with D uncertain. The CDR3 is made up of 13 amino acids. The ends were cut back, 3 bases at V and 0 bases at J, with 7 bases in the middle. Germline assignment: CDR1 SGHRS and CDR2 YFSETQ. Here the CDR3 reads CASSYGDSYEQYF. Here the CDR3 DNA reads TGCGCCAGCAGCTATGGAGACTCCTACGAGCAGTACTTC. The entire variable domain, with the rest obtained from reference TRBV5-1 and TRBJ2-7, is as follows: KAGVTQTPRYLIKTRGQQVTLSCSPISGHRSVSWYQQTPGQGLQFLFEYFSETQRNKGNFPGRFSGRQFSNSRSEMNVSTLELGDSALYLCASSYGDSYEQYFGPGTRLTVT.